The 14 T cell receptor beta chains presented below share a single source sample, sequenced in a study of control samples from healthy donors and cancer patients. The repertoire was sequenced with immunoSEQ multiplex PCR; TCRdb's copy has only in-frame clones and lacks some. The table lists about 61,000 clones, 90% of them singletons. Sequencing was performed on PBMCs. Receptors were obtained from a man between 60 and 75 years old with colorectal cancer.

The chain carries TRBV7-9 and TRBJ1-6; D not certain. Per the germline V gene, CDR1 is SEHNR and CDR2 is FQNEAQ (reference sequence). The CDR3 has 14 amino acids. The germline V and J ends were trimmed by 8 bases and 6 bases, with 14 bases remaining between them. In nucleotides, the CDR3 is TGTGCCAGCGCAGGCACTCCCTTTAATTCACCCCTCCACTTT. Translating it yields CASAGTPFNSPLHF.

The rearrangement links TRBV19 to TRBJ1-2, with TRBD1 matching over 7 bases. The V gene's germline CDR1 is LNHDA and CDR2 SQIVND (reference sequence). The junction had 9 bases not matched to a gene; V was cut back by 10 bases and J by 1 base. CDR3 length: 14 residues. CDR3 DNA sequence: TGTGCCACCCGGGGACAGTTAAGTAACTATGGCTACACCTTC. It is translated as CATRGQLSNYGYTF.

Here the CDR3 DNA reads TGTGCCAGCAGCTTAGGCAGCAACGAGCAGTACTTC. It specifies CASSLGSNEQYF. The chain employs TRBV7-9 and TRBJ2-7; no clear D gene. The CDR3 sequence is 12 residues long. The germline V gene encodes CDR1 SEHNR and CDR2 FQNEAQ (reference sequence). V was pared by 1 base and J by 5 bases, with 6 bases between.

This clone occurred once. This sequence joins TRBV7-3 and TRBJ1-2; D gene uncertain. The germline V and J ends were trimmed by 2 bases and 6 bases, with 10 bases remaining between them. The CDR3 sequence is 13 residues long. Germline CDR1 is SGHTA and CDR2 is FQGTGA. The CDR3 nucleotides read TGTGCCAGCAGCTTACTGGGGAACGATGGCTACACCTTC. This translates into CASSLLGNDGYTF.

The rearrangement uses TRBV4-2 and TRBJ1-1, with D maybe TRBD1 (5 bases). The CDR3 has 14 amino acids. Germline loops: CDR1 LGHNA, CDR2 YNFKEQ. Trimming pared 2 bases from V and 3 bases from J, leaving 10 bases between. The DNA for the CDR3 is TGTGCCAGCAGCCAATTAGGGGTATACACTGAAGCTTTCTTT. This sequence encodes CASSQLGVYTEAFF.

A single count supports this clone. V usage is TRBV21-1 and J usage is TRBJ2-1; the D call of TRBD2 is as the table states it, not checked on the DNA. TRBV21-1 is tagged as a pseudogene. The CDR3 totals 15 residues. CDR3 sequence reads: CASWAAGGRYNEQFF. The CDR3 nucleotides are TGTGCCAGCTGGGCGGCGGGGGGGCGCTACAATGAGCAGTTCTTC.

The chain links TRBV19 to TRBJ1-3; unclear D gene. Germline CDR1 LNHDA, CDR2 SQIVND (reference sequence). V was clipped by 6 bases and J by 0 bases, with 15 bases between them. The CDR3 runs 16 residues. The CDR3 DNA reads TGTGCCAGTAGCCAAACGGACTCATACTCTGGAAACACCATATATTTT. It specifies CASSQTDSYSGNTIYF.

This clone was seen once. The rearrangement links TRBV13 to TRBJ2-7, with 9 bases fitting TRBD1. The trim removed 8 bases at V and 4 bases at J, leaving 6 bases unmatched. From germline, CDR1 is PRHDT and CDR2 FYEKMQ (reference sequence). The CDR3 sequence is 13 residues long. In nucleotides, the CDR3 is TGTGCCAGCTCCGGGACAGGGAGGTACGAGCAGTACTTC. It specifies CASSGTGRYEQYF.

The chain employs TRBV4-1 and TRBJ2-5, with 7 bases aligning to TRBD1. Germline V gene sequence: CDR1 MGHRA, CDR2 YSYEKL. V trimming: 0 bases; J trimming: 4 bases; junction bases outside the gene matches: 8. This CDR3 is 16 amino acids long. The CDR3 coding sequence is TGCGCCAGCAGCCAAGAAGTGACAGGGCCGAGAGAGACCCAGTACTTC. This translates into CASSQEVTGPRETQYF.

The rearrangement joins TRBV7-3 to TRBJ2-1, with D perhaps TRBD2 (6 bases). Germline V CDR1 and CDR2: SGHTA, FQGTGA. This CDR3 comprises 17 residues. Trimming took 1 base from V and 6 from J, leaving 19 bases between them. The CDR3 loop is CASSLRAGNPGSNEQFF. The CDR3, as DNA: TGTGCCAGCAGCTTAAGAGCGGGTAACCCGGGCTCCAATGAGCAGTTCTTC. The full variable domain, in which reference TRBV7-3 and TRBJ2-1 provide the parts outside the CDR3, is GAGVSQTPSNKVTEKGKYVELRCDPISGHTALYWYRQSLGQGPEFLIYFQGTGAADDSGLPNDRFFAVRPEGSVSTLKIQRTERGDSAVYLCASSLRAGNPGSNEQFFGPGTRLTVL.

The J gene is TRBJ1-1, the V gene TRBV19; D is unresolved. Trimming removed 8 bases from V and 4 bases from J, with 20 bases in between. CDR1 and CDR2 (germline): LNHDA, SQIVND (reference sequence). The CDR3 runs 15 residues. CDR3 DNA sequence: TGTGCCAGTGAATCCCAACCCCCTTGGGGCACTGAAGCTTTCTTT. It encodes CASESQPPWGTEAFF.

The chain couples TRBV21-1 to TRBJ1-6; whether TRBD1, the table's D call, matches the DNA was not checked. TRBV21-1 is a documented pseudogene. This CDR3 has 15 amino acids. CDR3 protein: CASSKPQGANSPLHF. CDR3 coding DNA: TGTGCCAGCAGCAAACCACAGGGGGCCAATTCACCCCTCCACTTT.

The rearrangement uses TRBV24-1 and TRBJ2-4, with D possibly TRBD2 on 6 matching bases. The CDR3 is 13 residues long. Trimming shortened V by 4 bases and J by 12 bases, and 15 bases separated the two germline ends. The germline V gene encodes CDR1 KGHDR and CDR2 SFDVKD. DNA of the CDR3: TGTGCCACCAGTGAAGCCCGGACGGACTATCAGTACTTC. Encoded protein: CATSEARTDYQYF.

This rearrangement joins TRBV4-2 to TRBJ2-3, with 8 bases that match TRBD2. This CDR3 is built from 17 residues. V was pared by 0 bases and J by 3 bases, with 8 bases of the junction left unmatched. Germline V gene data show CDR1 as LGHNA and CDR2 as YNFKEQ. DNA for the CDR3: TGTGCCAGCAGCCAAGACGGTGCGGGGGGCCTTACAGATACGCAGTATTTT. Its translation: CASSQDGAGGLTDTQYF.